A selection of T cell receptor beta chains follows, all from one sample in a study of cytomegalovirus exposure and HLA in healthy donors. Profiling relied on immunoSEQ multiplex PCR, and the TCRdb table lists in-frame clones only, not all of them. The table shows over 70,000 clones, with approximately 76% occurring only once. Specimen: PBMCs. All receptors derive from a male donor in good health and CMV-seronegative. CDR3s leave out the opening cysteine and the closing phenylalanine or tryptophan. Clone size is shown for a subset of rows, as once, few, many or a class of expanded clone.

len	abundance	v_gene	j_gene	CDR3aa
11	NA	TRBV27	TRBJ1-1	ASSLLQRAEAF
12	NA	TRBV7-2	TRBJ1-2	ASSLEGQGGGYT
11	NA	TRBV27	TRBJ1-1	ASRTTWNTEAF
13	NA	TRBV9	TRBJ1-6	ASSAQGFYNSPLH
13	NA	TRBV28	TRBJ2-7	ASSSRDRPSYEQY
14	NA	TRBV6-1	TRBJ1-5	ASSEQTGGGNQPQH
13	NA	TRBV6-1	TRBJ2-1	ASIERGSSYNEQF
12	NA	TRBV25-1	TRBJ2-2	ASSVQGSTGELF
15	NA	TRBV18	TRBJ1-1	ASSPPGQGVSGAEAF
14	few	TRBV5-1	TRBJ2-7	ASSLAGGQSLYEQY
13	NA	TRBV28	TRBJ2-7	ASTKSGGVSYEQY
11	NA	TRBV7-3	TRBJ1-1	ASSSDRNTEAF
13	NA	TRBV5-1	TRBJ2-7	ASTPFLAGAVEQY
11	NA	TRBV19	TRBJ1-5	ASRTGVNQPQH
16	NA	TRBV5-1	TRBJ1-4	ASSATGAVMTTNEKLF
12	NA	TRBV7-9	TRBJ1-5	ASSWEGRGQPQH
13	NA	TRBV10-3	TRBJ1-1	AITRVGARDTEAF
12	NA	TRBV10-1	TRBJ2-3	ASSSGRATDTQY
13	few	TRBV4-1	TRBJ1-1	ASSQGRGGHTEAF
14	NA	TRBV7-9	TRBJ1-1	ASSPGTDGPNTEAF
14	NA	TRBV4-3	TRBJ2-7	ASSQASGGYPYEQY
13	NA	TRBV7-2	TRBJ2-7	ASSHTGTGYFEQY
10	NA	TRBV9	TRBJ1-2	ASKGGDYGYT
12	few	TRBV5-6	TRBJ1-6	ASSAGTGGSPLH
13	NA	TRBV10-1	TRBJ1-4	ASSENRGSGEKLF
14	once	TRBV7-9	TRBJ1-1	ASSLGMGQPKGEAF